This passage covers 24 T cell receptor beta chains from one sample sequenced in a study of identical twins. TCRdb re-called the 5' RACE reads through MiXCR, storing one row per CDR3 protein. The data hold 540,000 or so distinct CDR3 sequences, with about a fifth observed a single time. These data also featured in a second study, about yellow fever vaccine responses in identical twins.

Sequencing input: CD4+ T cells sorted from blood. The receptors were gathered from a woman aged 18-35 years in good health.

This clonotype was seen more than once but under ten times. The chain recombines TRBV12-3 or TRBV12-4 with TRBJ1-5; 8 bases agree with TRBD1. V was pared by 6 bases and J by 4 bases, with 5 bases of the junction left unmatched. CDR3 length: 14 residues. The CDR3 loop is CASSRQGLNQPQHF. CDR3 coding DNA: TGTGCCAGCAGCCGACAGGGGTTAAATCAGCCCCAGCATTTT.

This clonotype was recorded a few times. The CDR3 here is CASSLGDRSNLAFF. Written as DNA, the CDR3 is TGTGCCAGCAGCTTAGGGGACAGATCAAATCTAGCTTTCTTT. This rearrangement joins TRBV7-9 to TRBJ1-1, with TRBD1 identical over 7 bases. This CDR3 has 14 amino acids. Trimming removed 1 base from V and 10 bases from J; junction bases left unmatched: 9. CDR1 and CDR2 from the germline V gene are SEHNR and FQNEAQ (reference sequence).

This clonotype was seen a few times. The V and J genes are TRBV10-3 and TRBJ1-6; D unclear. Per germline, CDR1 ENHRY and CDR2 SYGVKD. V shed 7 bases and J shed 7 bases, with 11 bases lying between them. CDR3 size: 13 residues. CDR3 DNA: TGTGCCATCAATGCCGCGGGAAATTCACCCCTCCACTTT. This codes for CAINAAGNSPLHF.

This clonotype has more than one count but fewer than ten. The chain is built from TRBV12-3 or TRBV12-4 and TRBJ2-7; D remains ambiguous. The V gene lost 6 bases and the J gene lost 2 bases, with 8 bases spanning the gap. This CDR3 has 12 amino acids. DNA for the CDR3: TGTGCCAGCAGCCAACAACCCTACGAGCAGTACTTC. It codes for CASSQQPYEQYF.

This clonotype was seen more than once but under ten times. The rearrangement links TRBV20-1 to TRBJ2-2, with a weak D call TRBD1 (6 bases). The CDR3 totals 14 residues. Germline V lookup: CDR1 DFQATT, CDR2 SNEGSKA (reference sequence). V lost 2 bases, J lost 1 base, and 8 bases lay in between. The CDR3 protein is CSARPGQNTGELFF. The CDR3 bases are TGCAGTGCTAGACCGGGACAGAACACCGGGGAGCTGTTTTTT.

This chain uses TRBV11-3 with TRBJ1-1; 8 bases are a match to TRBD1. The V gene end was trimmed by 4 bases and the J gene end by 4 bases; junction bases not matched to a gene: 5. Germline values: CDR1 SGHNT, CDR2 YENEEA. This CDR3 has 14 residues. CDR3: CASSSGGTGTEAFF. As DNA, the CDR3 is TGTGCCAGCAGCTCTGGTGGGACAGGCACTGAAGCTTTCTTT.

The rearrangement uses TRBV5-1 and TRBJ2-1; TRBD2 agrees at 8 bases. Germline CDR1 reads SGHRS; CDR2 reads YFSETQ. The CDR3 runs to 13 residues. The J segment lost 8 bases and the V segment lost 6 bases, leaving 7 bases of the junction unmatched. The CDR3 DNA sequence: TGCGCCAGCAAGATTAGCGGGAATCATGAGCAGTTCTTC. Its protein product is CASKISGNHEQFF.

The chain employs TRBV29-1 and TRBJ2-1; D perhaps matches TRBD1 (5 bases). This CDR3 is built from 13 residues. Germline V gene lookup returns CDR1 SQVTM and CDR2 ANQGSEA. V dropped 4 bases and J dropped 8 bases, with 15 bases sitting between them. The CDR3 region is CSVVKGIFDEQFF. CDR3 nucleotide sequence: TGCAGCGTTGTAAAGGGGATTTTCGATGAGCAGTTCTTC.

This clonotype was observed a few times. The V gene is TRBV6-1, the J gene TRBJ2-7; the D gene is possibly TRBD2 (6 bases). The V end lost 4 bases, the J end lost 7 bases, and 17 bases lay between the germline ends. Germline V gene data show CDR1 as MNHNS and CDR2 as SASEGT. The CDR3 runs to 14 residues. CDR3 coding DNA: TGTGCCAGCAGTGCCTATGTAGGTCGGGGGGAGCAGTACGTC. Its protein is CASSAYVGRGEQYV.

This clonotype was picked up a small number of times. The J gene is TRBJ2-7, the V gene TRBV5-1, with D possibly called TRBD1 or TRBD2 (5 bases each). CDR3 length: 15 residues. Germline loops: CDR1 SGHRS, CDR2 YFSETQ. Trimming stripped 0 bases from V and 2 bases from J, with 12 bases between. The DNA of the CDR3 is TGCGCCAGCAGCTTGGGGGGGACCCCAGCCTACGAGCAGTACTTC. This translates into CASSLGGTPAYEQYF.

This rearrangement joins TRBV7-8 to TRBJ1-1, with 7 nucleotides matching TRBD1. Trimming at V came to 5 bases and at J to 3 bases, leaving 3 bases not matched to a gene. The germline gives CDR1 SGHVS, CDR2 FQNEAQ. The CDR3 has 13 amino acids. The CDR3 DNA is TGTGCCAGCAGCGCGGGACAGTACACTGAAGCTTTCTTT. This translates into CASSAGQYTEAFF.

The chain is built from TRBV5-1 and TRBJ2-2, with 14 bases matching TRBD2. In germline, CDR1 is SGHRS, CDR2 YFSETQ. V lost 0 bases and J lost 2; bases outside the gene matches: 3. CDR3 length: 18 amino acids. The CDR3 is CASSLAGTSGSNTGELFF. The CDR3 region has the DNA TGCGCCAGCAGCTTGGCCGGGACTAGCGGGAGTAACACCGGGGAGCTGTTTTTT.

The chain couples TRBV10-2 to TRBJ2-5; 8 positions match TRBD2. Germline CDR1 WSHSY, CDR2 SAAADI. V was pared by 10 bases and J by 5 bases, with 15 bases of the junction left unmatched. The CDR3 contains 15 residues. CDR3 sequence (DNA): TGCGCCACCAAATCTAGAGCGGGAGATGGGGAGACCCAGTACTTC. Translated, it gives CATKSRAGDGETQYF.

The sample holds a few counts of this clonotype. V usage is TRBV28 and J usage is TRBJ2-7, with 7 bases fitting TRBD1. V gave up 3 bases and J gave up 5 bases; unmatched junction bases: 10. CDR1 MDHEN and CDR2 SYDVKM come from the germline V gene. There are 15 residues in the CDR3. CDR3 sequence: CASSFSGTVVNEQYF. CDR3 nucleotide sequence: TGTGCCAGCAGTTTTTCCGGGACAGTTGTCAACGAGCAGTACTTC.

This clonotype has a handful of counts. An end of the junction differs from the germline gene, which may be a read error. The chain is built from TRBV12-3 or TRBV12-4 and TRBJ1-2; D uncertain. The CDR3 extends over 11 amino acids. The CDR3 DNA follows: TGTGCCAGCAGTTCCTTCCCGCTTTGGGCCTTC. Its protein product is CASSSFPLWAF.

CDR3 sequence (DNA): TGTGCCAGCAGAAACCAGGCTTTCAACACCGGGGAGCTGTTTTTT. Translation gives CASRNQAFNTGELFF. V and J are TRBV28 and TRBJ2-2; D remains ambiguous. Germline assignment: CDR1 MDHEN and CDR2 SYDVKM. The CDR3 is 15 residues long. Trimming stripped 6 bases from V and 2 bases from J, with 13 bases between.

The chain is built from TRBV20-1 and TRBJ2-7; TRBD2 matches at 10 bases. This CDR3 region has 15 residues. The J segment lost 1 base and the V segment lost 0 bases, leaving 3 bases of the junction unmatched. CDR1 and CDR2 from the germline V gene are DFQATT and SNEGSKA (reference sequence). CDR3 in DNA: TGCAGTGCTAGAGATTCGACTAGCGGGTCCTACGAGCAGTACGTC. It encodes CSARDSTSGSYEQYV.

This clonotype was seen a few times. V is TRBV20-1 and J is TRBJ2-5; 7 bases align to TRBD1. After removal of 5 bases from V and 5 bases from J, the junction contained 11 bases not matched to a gene. The CDR3 sequence is 14 residues long. The germline CDR1 and CDR2 sequences are DFQATT and SNEGSKA (reference sequence). The CDR3 DNA reads TGCAGTGCTCGGAGACAGGGAGTGAAGGAGACCCAGTACTTC. Encoded protein: CSARRQGVKETQYF.

This clonotype occurred a few times. J is TRBJ2-5 and V is TRBV20-1; TRBD2 aligns across 7 bases. Losses at the gene ends were 6 bases for V and 5 bases for J; bases not matched to a gene: 15. CDR3 length: 15 residues. Germline-derived CDR1 and CDR2 are DFQATT and SNEGSKA (reference sequence). CDR3 nucleotides: TGCAGTGCACCTCTGTGGGGGAGGGCGGGGGAGACCCAGTACTTC. This encodes CSAPLWGRAGETQYF.

This clonotype was detected only once. The V gene is TRBV11-2, the J gene TRBJ2-7; 7 bases fit TRBD1. Germline CDR1 is SGHAT and CDR2 is FQNNGV. With V trimmed by 3 bases and J by 5 bases, 13 bases remained unmatched. This CDR3 comprises 16 residues. The CDR3 region has the DNA TGTGCCAGCAGCTTGGCCAGGGACAGTCTGTTCCACGAGCAGTACTTC. It codes for CASSLARDSLFHEQYF. Using reference TRBV11-2 and TRBJ2-7 for the parts outside the CDR3, the full variable domain is EAGVAQSPRYKIIEKRQSVAFWCNPISGHATLYWYQQILGQGPKLLIQFQNNGVVDDSQLPKDRFSAERLKGVDSTLKIQPAKLEDSAVYLCASSLARDSLFHEQYFGPGTRLTVT.

The J gene is TRBJ2-5, the V gene TRBV7-9; D gene ambiguous. Trimming stripped 3 bases from V and 1 base from J, with 12 bases between. Germline V gene lookup returns CDR1 SEHNR and CDR2 FQNEAQ (reference sequence). The CDR3 contains 15 residues. The CDR3 reads CASSFTTPSQETQYF. The CDR3 DNA follows: TGTGCCAGCAGCTTTACCACCCCTAGCCAAGAGACCCAGTACTTC.

CDR3 bases: TGTGCCAGCAGTGCCGGGACTGGGGGGGAGACCCAGTACTTC. Its translation: CASSAGTGGETQYF. V gene TRBV7-7 combines with J gene TRBJ2-5, with D tentatively TRBD2 (6 bases). The CDR3 contains 14 residues. CDR1 SSHAT and CDR2 FNYEAQ come from the germline V gene (reference sequence). Between the trimmed V and J ends, which lost 6 bases and 5 bases, there was a span of 16 bases.

The rearrangement links TRBV20-1 to TRBJ2-1; 9 bases match TRBD2. Trimming took 7 bases from V and 2 from J; bases not matched to a gene: 9. Germline values: CDR1 DFQATT, CDR2 SNEGSKA (reference sequence). This CDR3 comprises 15 residues. Here the CDR3 reads CSGPGLALTYNEQFF. CDR3 coding DNA: TGCAGTGGACCCGGACTAGCGCTTACCTACAATGAGCAGTTCTTC.

As regards this clonotype: One junction end disagrees with the germline gene, perhaps due to a read error. The chain carries TRBV3-1 and TRBJ2-7; unclear D gene. CDR1 LGHDT and CDR2 YNNKEL come from the germline V gene (reference sequence). The CDR3 runs 11 residues. The CDR3 coding sequence is TGTGCCAGCAGCCGACCGGGCCAAGAGGTCTTC. It translates to CASSRPGQEVF.